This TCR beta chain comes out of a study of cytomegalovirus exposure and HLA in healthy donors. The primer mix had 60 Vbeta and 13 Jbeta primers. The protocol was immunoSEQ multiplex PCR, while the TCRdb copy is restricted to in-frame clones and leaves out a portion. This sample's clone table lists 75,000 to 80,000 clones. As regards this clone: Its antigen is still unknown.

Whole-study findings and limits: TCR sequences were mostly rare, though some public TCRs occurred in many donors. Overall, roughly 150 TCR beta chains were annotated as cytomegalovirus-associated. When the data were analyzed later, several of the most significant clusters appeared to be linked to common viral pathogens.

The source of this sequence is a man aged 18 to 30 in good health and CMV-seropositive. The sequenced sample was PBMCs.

The chain's CDR3 is CSATHSGRVDEQYF. For the CDR3, the DNA is TGCAGCGCGACCCACAGCGGGAGAGTCGACGAGCAGTACTTC. The chain is built from TRBV29-1 and TRBJ2-7, with 8 bases matching TRBD2. The CDR3 sequence is 14 residues long. Trimming removed 7 bases from V and 5 bases from J; junction bases left unmatched: 13. The germline CDR1 and CDR2 sequences are SQVTM and ANQGSEA.